Included here is one T cell receptor beta chain sequence, with context. The data were produced by immunoSEQ multiplex PCR, yet TCRdb's version contains in-frame clones alone and is incomplete. The data contain roughly 32,000 clones, roughly 84% of them singletons. This specimen comes from a study of OX40 agonist ivuxolimab in advanced cancers. The CDR3 loop spans 14 amino acids. V gave up 7 bases and J gave up 0 bases; unmatched junction bases: 2. Germline CDR1 MNHEY, CDR2 SMNVEV (reference sequence). This rearrangement joins TRBV27 to TRBJ2-1; TRBD2 matches at 8 bases. The material sequenced was CD4+ or CD8+ T cells sorted from blood, taken in a trial of the OX40 agonist ivuxolimab. This sequence was found in an adult with an advanced solid tumor such as melanoma, head and neck, liver or kidney cancer. In DNA, the CDR3 is TGTGCCAGCATAGCGGGACCCTCCTACAATGAGCAGTTCTTC. Protein product: CASIAGPSYNEQFF.